These 30 T cell receptor beta chains were all obtained from the same sample, sequenced in a study of T cells expressing NK-cell markers. After re-calling the 5' RACE reads, TCRdb lists one entry per CDR3 protein, DNA absent. This table holds about 400,000 distinct CDR3 sequences. Sequencing was done on a sample of blood T cells: a sorted CD56 or NKG2C T cell subset, CD4+ or CD8+ T cells, or bulk PBMC T cells (not recorded which). Every receptor here comes from a woman in her fifties or sixties in good health.

CDR3 sequence: CASSAKEGMNTEAFF. The chain recombines TRBV9 with TRBJ1-1. This CDR3 region has 15 residues. The germline V gene has CDR1 SGDLS and CDR2 YYNGEE.

The chain uses TRBV11-1 and TRBJ2-1; the TRBD2 assignment by TCRdb is unverifiable without DNA. The CDR3 covers 12 residues. CDR1 is SGHAT, CDR2 FQDESV, per germline (reference sequence). The chain's CDR3 is CASSYTGTNRLF.

Here the CDR3 reads CASSFRSAGGLFNEQFF. V gene TRBV7-2 combines with J gene TRBJ2-1; TCRdb lists TRBD2, though no DNA is available to test this call. The germline gives CDR1 SGHTA, CDR2 FQGNSA. The CDR3 spans 17 residues. Drawing the rest from reference TRBV7-2 and TRBJ2-1, the complete variable domain is GAGVSQSPSNKVTEKGKDVELRCDPISGHTALYWYRQSLGQGLEFLIYFQGNSAPDKSGLPSDRFSAERTGGSVSTLTIQRTQQEDSAVYLCASSFRSAGGLFNEQFFGPGTRLTVL.

The gene calls are TRBV5-1 and TRBJ2-6; TCRdb reports TRBD1, a call that lacks DNA to check it against. Germline V lookup: CDR1 SGHRS, CDR2 YFSETQ. This CDR3 has 16 residues. The CDR3 sequence: CASSSMTGDGANVLTF.

The V call is TRBV10-3, the J call TRBJ2-5; with no DNA, the TCRdb D assignment of TRBD2 cannot be verified. Germline V gene sequence: CDR1 ENHRY, CDR2 SYGVKD. The CDR3 sequence is 16 residues long. The CDR3 reads CATGGLAGALQETQYF.

This chain connects TRBV11-2 to TRBJ2-1; TCRdb selects TRBD2, and the lack of DNA leaves this call unchecked. This CDR3 contains 14 residues. Germline CDR1 reads SGHAT; CDR2 reads FQNNGV. The CDR3 region is CASSLAGGPVEQFF.

The CDR3 loop is CASSPGGQYYEQYF. The chain links TRBV18 to TRBJ2-7; lacking DNA, the TRBD1 call made by TCRdb goes unchecked. Germline V gene lookup returns CDR1 KGHSH and CDR2 LQKENI. CDR3 length: 14 residues.

The CDR3 is CSARGVEGGAYNEQFF. V is TRBV20-1 and J is TRBJ2-1; the TCRdb D gene call, TRBD1, has no DNA to confirm it. Germline-derived CDR1 and CDR2 are DFQATT and SNEGSKA (reference sequence). The length of the CDR3 is 16 residues.

The chain joins TRBV4-1 to TRBJ2-7; absent DNA, TCRdb's TRBD2 call cannot be checked. There are 15 residues in the CDR3. Germline CDR1 and CDR2: MGHRA and YSYEKL. The CDR3 here is CASSLGRRGLYEQYF.

The gene calls are TRBV7-9 and TRBJ1-5; TCRdb reports TRBD1, a call that lacks DNA to check it against. The length of the CDR3 is 14 residues. CDR1 is SEHNR, CDR2 FQNEAQ, per germline (reference sequence). This CDR3 is CASSRGGSGKPQHF.

The genes are TRBV5-6 and TRBJ2-3. There are 16 residues in the CDR3. The V gene's germline CDR1 is SGHDT and CDR2 YYEEEE. CDR3 loop: CASSLSVRIITDTQYF.

V is TRBV27 and J is TRBJ2-3; TCRdb names TRBD2, which stays unverified in the absence of DNA. This CDR3 has 15 residues. Germline CDR1 MNHEY, CDR2 SMNVEV (reference sequence). The CDR3 protein is CASSLEDGSTDTQYF.

The chain carries TRBV7-9 and TRBJ2-5. The CDR3 loop spans 14 amino acids. The germline V gene encodes CDR1 SEHNR and CDR2 FQNEAQ (reference sequence). CDR3: CASSLYNDVETQYF.

The J gene is TRBJ2-7, the V gene TRBV19; absent DNA, TCRdb's TRBD1 call cannot be checked. This CDR3 comprises 12 residues. Germline V gives CDR1 LNHDA, CDR2 SQIVND (reference sequence). CDR3 protein: CASMTEDRVEYF.

The chain recombines TRBV3-1 with TRBJ2-5. The CDR3 spans 16 residues. Germline loops: CDR1 LGHDT, CDR2 YNNKEL (reference sequence). The CDR3 loop is CASSQVEVVRVETQYF.

CDR3 sequence: CASSSGPGTNTEAFF. The gene calls are TRBV7-9 and TRBJ1-1; the TRBD1 assignment by TCRdb is unverifiable without DNA. This CDR3 has 15 amino acids. The germline gives CDR1 SEHNR, CDR2 FQNEAQ (reference sequence).

The chain uses TRBV5-1 and TRBJ2-3; with no DNA, the TCRdb D assignment of TRBD2 cannot be verified. The germline gives CDR1 SGHRS, CDR2 YFSETQ. This CDR3 contains 16 residues. The CDR3 spells CASSLASSGRSDTQYF.

The chain recombines TRBV6-5 with TRBJ1-6; the TRBD1 assignment by TCRdb is unverifiable without DNA. Germline V gene data show CDR1 as MNHEY and CDR2 as SVGAGI. The CDR3 extends over 13 amino acids. The CDR3 loop reads CASSYSGDSPLHF.

The chain couples TRBV29-1 to TRBJ2-3; absent DNA, TCRdb's TRBD1 call cannot be checked. Germline values: CDR1 SQVTM, CDR2 ANQGSEA. This CDR3 region has 14 residues. This chain's CDR3 is CSVVNGGRTDTQYF.

The chain links TRBV11-2 to TRBJ2-3; no DNA is available, so the TRBD1 call from TCRdb remains unchecked. This CDR3 comprises 14 residues. CDR1 SGHAT and CDR2 FQNNGV come from the germline V gene. This CDR3 is CASSPQGGTDTQYF.

This chain joins TRBV5-1 and TRBJ2-5; TCRdb indicates TRBD2, and absent DNA this call remains unverified. This CDR3 is built from 18 residues. The germline V gene encodes CDR1 SGHRS and CDR2 YFSETQ. The CDR3 loop is CASSLHELAGGNQETQYF.

The J gene is TRBJ2-7, the V gene TRBV20-1; the D call of TRBD2 rests on TCRdb alone, since no DNA is present to check it. The germline gives CDR1 DFQATT, CDR2 SNEGSKA (reference sequence). This CDR3 is 14 amino acids long. CDR3 in amino acids: CSASRTSGTSEQYF.

The chain is built from TRBV24-1 and TRBJ2-5; without DNA, the TCRdb call of TRBD2 cannot be checked. Germline V lookup: CDR1 KGHDR, CDR2 SFDVKD. This CDR3 comprises 15 residues. CDR3 protein: CATSDPSGVKETQYF.

The chain uses TRBV5-1 and TRBJ2-3; the TCRdb D gene call, TRBD1, has no DNA to confirm it. This CDR3 region has 15 residues. Germline V lookup: CDR1 SGHRS, CDR2 YFSETQ. CDR3 in amino acids: CASCLRPLGTDTQYF.

CDR3 sequence: CASSPRDSKSLKNTEAFF. This sequence joins TRBV6-1 and TRBJ1-1; TCRdb's D call of TRBD1 is untestable without DNA. The germline CDR1 and CDR2 sequences are MNHNS and SASEGT. The CDR3 consists of 18 residues.

The chain recombines TRBV10-3 with TRBJ1-1. Germline CDR1 reads ENHRY; CDR2 reads SYGVKD. This CDR3 contains 14 residues. The CDR3 is CAISTQEGRTEAFF.

The genes are TRBV5-6 and TRBJ2-1; TCRdb's D call, TRBD2, is unchecked because there is no DNA. CDR3 length: 17 residues. Germline V gives CDR1 SGHDT, CDR2 YYEEEE. The chain's CDR3 is CASSLSTGGTSDNEQFF.

V and J are TRBV12-3 or TRBV12-4 and TRBJ1-1; without DNA, the TCRdb call of TRBD1 cannot be checked. The CDR3 sequence is 14 residues long. Here the CDR3 reads CASKGRELNTEAFF.

J is TRBJ2-2 and V is TRBV10-2; TCRdb indicates TRBD1, and absent DNA this call remains unverified. Germline loops: CDR1 WSHSY, CDR2 SAAADI. The CDR3 extends over 12 amino acids. CDR3 sequence reads: CASRGQTGELFF.

V and J are TRBV7-8 and TRBJ2-3; TCRdb names TRBD2, which stays unverified in the absence of DNA. Germline V gene lookup returns CDR1 SGHVS and CDR2 FQNEAQ. The length of the CDR3 is 13 residues. The CDR3: CASSSRTTDTQYF.